Each of the 25 T cell receptor beta chains below was sequenced from the same sample in a study of brain T cells in children with intractable seizures. Profiled with immunoSEQ multiplex PCR; TCRdb holds only in-frame clones, not every one. This table holds about 76,000 clones, 93% found once. This sample comprised peripheral blood, obtained at surgery. Source of these receptors: a boy less than two years old with tuberous sclerosis and intractable seizures.

The V gene is TRBV5-4, the J gene TRBJ1-6; 9 bases line up with TRBD1. The J segment lost 10 bases and the V segment lost 4 bases, leaving 9 bases of the junction unmatched. Germline lookup yields CDR1 SGHNT and CDR2 YYREEE (reference sequence). This CDR3 contains 15 residues. The CDR3 DNA reads as TGTGCCAGCAGCCCCGGGTGGACAGGGGTATCACCCCTCCACTTT. Amino acids: CASSPGWTGVSPLHF. The entire variable domain, with the rest obtained from reference TRBV5-4 and TRBJ1-6, is as follows: ETGVTQSPTHLIKTRGQQVTLRCSSQSGHNTVSWYQQALGQGPQFIFQYYREEENGRGNFPPRFSGLQFPNYSSELNVNALELDDSALYLCASSPGWTGVSPLHFGNGTRLTVT.

The rearrangement links TRBV7-2 to TRBJ2-7; D remains ambiguous. V was shortened by 2 bases and J by 0 bases, with 8 bases between the two germline ends. This CDR3 has 14 residues. The germline gives CDR1 SGHTA, CDR2 FQGNSA. The CDR3 here is CASSLLSASYEQYF. In DNA form, the CDR3 reads TGTGCCAGCAGCTTACTCTCGGCCTCCTACGAGCAGTACTTC.

V is TRBV3-1 (or the pseudogene TRBV3-2) and J is TRBJ1-4; perhaps TRBD1 as D (6 bases). Per the germline V gene, CDR1 is LGHDT and CDR2 is YNNKEL (reference sequence). The V end was cut by 2 bases, the J end by 4 bases, with 8 bases between. CDR3 length: 14 residues. The CDR3 region has the DNA TGTGCCAGCAGCCAACGGACAGATAATGAAAAACTGTTTTTT. Translated, it gives CASSQRTDNEKLFF.

The V and J genes are TRBV2 and TRBJ1-5; D may be TRBD1 (5 bases). The CDR3 totals 15 residues. Per germline, CDR1 SNHLY and CDR2 FYNNEI. The V end lost 1 base, the J end lost 2 bases, and 9 bases lay between the germline ends. CDR3 DNA: TGTGCCAGCAGTGAAGGGCAGGGAGGCAATCAGCCCCAGCATTTT. Its protein product is CASSEGQGGNQPQHF.

The chain employs TRBV20-1 and TRBJ2-7; no clear D gene. Germline CDR1 reads DFQATT; CDR2 reads SNEGSKA (reference sequence). V dropped 3 bases and J dropped 1 base, with 10 bases sitting between them. This CDR3 region has 13 residues. CDR3 bases: TGCAGTGCTAGTGAGTTAGGATCCTACGAGCAGTACTTC. This encodes CSASELGSYEQYF.

J is TRBJ2-1 and V is TRBV27; 7 positions match TRBD1. The CDR3 has 15 amino acids. V dropped 4 bases and J dropped 4; count of bases not matched to a gene: 7. The germline gives CDR1 MNHEY, CDR2 SMNVEV (reference sequence). The CDR3: CASSSGQWVYNEQFF. The CDR3 bases are TGTGCCAGCAGTTCGGGACAGTGGGTATACAATGAGCAGTTCTTC.

V usage is TRBV2 and J usage is TRBJ2-3, with TRBD2 matching 10 bases. CDR3 size: 14 residues. V was pared by 6 bases and J by 3 bases, with 3 bases of the junction left unmatched. Germline CDR1 reads SNHLY; CDR2 reads FYNNEI. CDR3 sequence (DNA): TGTGCCAGCAGGGGTAGCGGGGGGACAGATACGCAGTATTTT. Translated: CASRGSGGTDTQYF.

CDR3 coding DNA: TGTGCCAGCTCACCCAGGGGCTACGAGCAGTACTTC. It specifies CASSPRGYEQYF. This chain uses TRBV18 with TRBJ2-7; D may be TRBD1 (6 bases). Germline V gene lookup returns CDR1 KGHSH and CDR2 LQKENI. V lost 3 bases, J lost 3 bases, and 6 bases lay in between. The CDR3 loop spans 12 amino acids.

This clone appeared a single time. V and J are TRBV4-1 and TRBJ2-7, with TRBD2 identical over 13 bases. Losses at the gene ends were 3 bases for V and 2 bases for J; bases not matched to a gene: 4. CDR3 length equals 16 residues. Germline V gives CDR1 MGHRA, CDR2 YSYEKL. The CDR3 DNA reads as TGCGCCAGCAGCCAGCCTGGGACTAGCGGGACCTACGAGCAGTACTTC. Translated, it gives CASSQPGTSGTYEQYF.

CDR3 sequence reads: CASSQDRGRILDTEAFF. As DNA, the CDR3 is TGCGCCAGCAGCCAAGATCGAGGGCGTATTTTGGACACTGAAGCTTTCTTT. The genes are TRBV4-1 and TRBJ1-1; no clear D. Per the germline V gene, CDR1 is MGHRA and CDR2 is YSYEKL. V was pared by 0 bases and J by 3 bases, with 17 bases between. This CDR3 is built from 17 residues.

The CDR3 is CASSYGVAYYGYTF. CDR3 sequence (DNA): TGTGCCAGCAGTTATGGGGTAGCCTACTATGGCTACACCTTC. J is TRBJ1-2 and V is TRBV6-5; D not certain. Germline CDR1 reads MNHEY; CDR2 reads SVGAGI. V was pared by 3 bases and J by 3 bases, with 11 bases between. There are 14 residues in the CDR3.

The rearrangement joins TRBV21-1 to TRBJ2-2; the table's TRBD2 call for D was not verified on the DNA. TRBV21-1 has pseudogene status. The CDR3 has 14 amino acids. Here the CDR3 DNA reads TGTGCCAGCAGCTTGACTAGCGGGACCGGGGAGCTGTTTTTT. Translated, it gives CASSLTSGTGELFF.

V is TRBV5-1 and J is TRBJ1-4; 10 positions match TRBD1. This CDR3 contains 16 residues. The germline V gene encodes CDR1 SGHRS and CDR2 YFSETQ. The junction had 11 bases not matched to a gene; V was cut back by 4 bases and J by 8 bases. Here the CDR3 reads CASSLTPDRGREKLFF. The CDR3 bases are TGCGCCAGCAGCCTAACCCCTGACAGGGGGCGAGAAAAACTGTTTTTT.

This chain uses TRBV7-3 with TRBJ2-1; 9 bases line up with TRBD2. Germline V gene data show CDR1 as SGHTA and CDR2 as FQGTGA. Losses at the gene ends were 0 bases for V and 6 bases for J; bases not matched to a gene: 6. This CDR3 has 16 residues. CDR3 nucleotides: TGTGCCAGCAGCTTAACGGGACTAGCCCACTTCAATGAGCAGTTCTTC. The encoded protein is CASSLTGLAHFNEQFF.

The chain recombines TRBV9 with TRBJ1-3; D remains ambiguous. The CDR3 is made up of 13 amino acids. V was pared by 3 bases and J by 0 bases, with 4 bases between. CDR1 is SGDLS and CDR2 is YYNGEE in the germline V gene. In DNA form, the CDR3 reads TGTGCCAGCAGCGCAGACTCTGGAAACACCATATATTTT. Residues: CASSADSGNTIYF.

The V call is TRBV6-1, the J call TRBJ2-7; D not resolved. The CDR3 contains 13 residues. Germline values: CDR1 MNHNS, CDR2 SASEGT. The ends were cut back, 1 base at V and 5 bases at J, with 9 bases in the middle. The chain's CDR3 is CASSEVRWDEQYF. The CDR3 nucleotides are TGTGCCAGCAGTGAAGTCAGGTGGGACGAGCAGTACTTC.

The gene calls are TRBV4-1 and TRBJ1-4, with 7 bases aligning to TRBD1. The germline CDR1 and CDR2 sequences are MGHRA and YSYEKL. V trimming: 2 bases; J trimming: 10 bases; junction bases outside the gene matches: 4. The CDR3 covers 13 residues. The CDR3 loop reads CASSQTNRGKLFF. DNA of the CDR3: TGCGCCAGCAGCCAAACAAACAGGGGAAAACTGTTTTTT.

CDR3 in DNA: TGTGCCAGCAGCCAAGGCCTAGCGGGGTTCAATGAGCAGTTCTTC. It translates to CASSQGLAGFNEQFF. The chain uses TRBV4-2 and TRBJ2-1, with 9 nucleotides matching TRBD2. V lost 1 base, J lost 6 bases, and 4 bases stayed unmatched. Germline loops: CDR1 LGHNA, CDR2 YNFKEQ. This CDR3 is 15 amino acids long.

The CDR3 reads CASSVTGGSYNEQFF. As DNA, the CDR3 is TGTGCCAGCAGTGTAACAGGGGGAAGCTACAATGAGCAGTTCTTC. The V and J genes are TRBV9 and TRBJ2-1; 8 bases align to TRBD1. Per the germline V gene, CDR1 is SGDLS and CDR2 is YYNGEE. V was pared by 5 bases and J by 3 bases, with 7 bases of the junction left unmatched. The CDR3 is 15 amino acids.

The gene calls are TRBV3-1 (or the pseudogene TRBV3-2) and TRBJ2-4, with TRBD1 matching 8 bases. Germline V gives CDR1 LGHDT, CDR2 YNNKEL (reference sequence). The CDR3 spans 14 residues. With 8 bases clipped from V and 7 bases from J, the junction kept 10 bases outside the gene matches. CDR3 bases: TGTGCCAGCCAAAAAGGGCAGGGGGCGAACATTCAGTACTTC. This sequence encodes CASQKGQGANIQYF.

V usage is TRBV7-9 and J usage is TRBJ1-5; no firm D call. This CDR3 contains 12 residues. Trimming shortened V by 5 bases and J by 6 bases, and 8 bases separated the two germline ends. Germline-derived CDR1 and CDR2 are SEHNR and FQNEAQ (reference sequence). The CDR3 DNA reads TGTGCCAGCAGCCTCCCGGGTCAGCCCCAGCATTTT. This encodes CASSLPGQPQHF.

V usage is TRBV25-1 and J usage is TRBJ1-1; D is unresolved. Trimming took off 4 bases at V and 3 bases at J, with 15 bases between the two ends. CDR3 size: 15 residues. The germline gives CDR1 MGHDK, CDR2 SYGVNS. CDR3 sequence: CASSASPVGDTEAFF. The CDR3, as DNA: TGTGCCAGCAGTGCCTCCCCGGTTGGGGACACTGAAGCTTTCTTT.

This rearrangement joins TRBV5-8 to TRBJ1-5; D call uncertain. Trimming took off 1 base at V and 0 bases at J, with 11 bases between the two ends. The length of the CDR3 is 16 residues. The germline V gene has CDR1 SGHTS and CDR2 YDEGEE. CDR3 sequence (DNA): TGTGCCAGCAGCTTGAGGGTAGGGTATAGCAATCAGCCCCAGCATTTT. The encoded protein is CASSLRVGYSNQPQHF.

The V call is TRBV10-1, the J call TRBJ2-7; 10 bases are shared with TRBD1. CDR1 and CDR2 (germline): WNHNN, SYGVQD (reference sequence). This CDR3 region has 18 residues. The junction had 18 bases not matched to a gene; V was cut back by 7 bases and J by 3 bases. The CDR3 loop reads CASNPTTRQGASFYEQYF. As DNA, the CDR3 is TGCGCCAGCAACCCAACAACGCGACAGGGGGCCTCCTTCTACGAGCAGTACTTC.

The CDR3 protein is CASGPTTNNQPQHF. CDR3 bases: TGTGCCAGCGGACCCACGACAAACAATCAGCCCCAGCATTTT. The chain recombines TRBV25-1 with TRBJ1-5; D call uncertain. Germline CDR1 and CDR2: MGHDK and SYGVNS. The CDR3 has 14 residues. Deletions cut 8 bases from V and 3 bases from J, with 14 bases between. Full variable domain (missing parts from reference TRBV25-1 and TRBJ1-5): EADIYQTPRYLVIGTGKKITLECSQTMGHDKMYWYQQDPGMELHLIHYSYGVNSTEKGDLSSESTVSRIRTEHFPLTLESARPSHTSQYLCASGPTTNNQPQHFGDGTRLSIL.